The source of this T cell receptor (beta chain) is a study of blood T cell repertoires in COVID-19. Whole-study context: Sites across the United States, Italy and Spain contributed samples from acute and convalescent COVID-19. PBMCs, B-cell-depleted T cells, or T cells provided the cDNA or gDNA that made up the material.

CDR1 and CDR2 from the germline V gene are MNHEY and SMNVEV (reference sequence). The CDR3 has 14 amino acids. The germline V and J ends were trimmed by 2 bases and 2 bases, with 9 bases remaining between them. In the authors' methods: The assay estimated nucleated cells by amplifying reference gene primers. Method: immunoSEQ multiplex PCR; TCRdb's copy keeps in-frame clones and lacks some. For V, J and clone size, that table is used; D and trimming come from the DNA. Altogether roughly 18,000 clones are present, 85% to 90% being singletons, with the ten largest covering roughly a sixth. J is TRBJ2-5 and V is TRBV27; D is uncertain. Material: peripheral blood. The clonotype was recovered from a man aged 70 or older with acute or convalescent COVID-19. The CDR3, as DNA: TGTGCCAGCAGTTTAAACAGAGCACAAGAGACCCAGTACTTC. Encoded protein: CASSLNRAQETQYF.